A selection of T cell receptor beta chains follows, all from one sample in a study of T-cell reconstitution after alpha-beta-depleted transplantation in children. Each CDR3 protein is one row after TCRdb ran MiXCR on the PCR reads. The data hold more than 400,000 distinct CDR3 sequences, with about 10% observed a single time. The sequences come from PBMCs, mostly from graft donor cells, collected 180 days after TCRalphabeta/CD19-depleted stem cell transplant. These receptors were collected from a female patient aged 2-9 years who had a stem cell transplant for aplastic anemia, so the T cells may come from the graft donor. The CDR3 runs from the conserved cysteine through the conserved F or W. The order of the fields is D gene, V gene, CDR3 length, clone size, J gene, CDR3 protein, CDR3 DNA. A D gene is named only where the DNA matches it firmly. Rows give clone size only sometimes, using once, few, many, or a class for an expanded clone.

>TRBD1|TRBV28|17|few|TRBJ1-5
CASSTRDRGLSNQPQHF
TGTGCCAGCAGTACCCGGGACAGGGGCCTTTCCAATCAGCCCCAGCATTTT
>TRBD1|TRBV27|14|few|TRBJ2-7
CASSHRGQAYEQYF
TGTGCCAGCAGCCACAGGGGGCAGGCCTACGAGCAGTACTTC
>.|TRBV28|17|few|TRBJ1-4
CASSPGHIITTNEKLFF
TGTGCCAGCAGCCCGGGACACATTATTACAACTAATGAAAAACTGTTTTTT
>TRBD1|TRBV25-1|15|.|TRBJ2-7
CASSESGTDSYEQYF
TGTGCCAGCAGTGAATCCGGGACAGACTCCTACGAGCAGTACTTC
>TRBD1|TRBV18|15|few|TRBJ1-5
CASSSRQGTNQPQHF
TGTGCCAGCTCATCTAGACAGGGTACCAATCAGCCCCAGCATTTT
>TRBD1|TRBV15|17|many|TRBJ1-5
CATSRAGPGQLNQPQHF
TGTGCCACCAGCAGAGCTGGACCGGGACAGCTCAATCAGCCCCAGCATTTT
>.|TRBV7-9|16|.|TRBJ1-2
CASSLRDAGNDYGYTF
TGTGCCAGCAGCCTTCGGGACGCAGGTAACGACTATGGCTACACCTTC
>TRBD2|TRBV6-1|16|.|TRBJ2-5
CASSPTRLAGWETQYF
TGTGCCAGCAGCCCGACCCGACTAGCGGGATGGGAGACCCAGTACTTC
>.|TRBV4-3|14|many|TRBJ2-5
CASSQDRWTETQYF
TGCGCCAGCAGCCAAGATCGTTGGACCGAGACCCAGTACTTC
>TRBD2|TRBV6-1|15|.|TRBJ2-2
CASFDAGVSTGELFF
TGTGCCAGCTTCGATGCGGGAGTCAGCACCGGGGAGCTGTTTTTT
>TRBD2|TRBV27|16|few|TRBJ2-1
CASSLSLAGVYNEQFF
TGTGCCAGCAGTTTAAGTCTAGCGGGAGTTTACAATGAGCAGTTCTTC
>TRBD2|TRBV28|14|.|TRBJ2-5
CASERGSGKETQYF
TGTGCCAGCGAGCGGGGAAGCGGTAAAGAGACCCAGTACTTC
>TRBD2|TRBV6-1|15|few|TRBJ2-3
CASSSLAGSTDTQYF
TGTGCCAGCAGCTCTCTAGCGGGATCCACAGATACGCAGTATTTT
>TRBD1|TRBV7-3|13|.|TRBJ2-1
CASSFFLGGKQFF
TGTGCCAGCAGCTTTTTTTTAGGGGGCAAACAGTTCTTC
>TRBD1|TRBV7-9|15|once|TRBJ1-2
CASTVPGQGSYGYTF
TGTGCCAGCACTGTCCCGGGACAGGGTTCCTATGGCTACACCTTC
>TRBD1|TRBV9|17|few|TRBJ2-1
CASSPPGTGGTYNEQFF
TGTGCCAGCAGCCCCCCCGGGACAGGGGGTACTTACAATGAGCAGTTCTTC
>.|TRBV27|16|.|TRBJ2-2
CASRPGAGVHTGELFF
TGTGCCAGTCGACCGGGGGCGGGGGTCCACACCGGGGAGCTGTTTTTT
>TRBD2|TRBV28|15|many|TRBJ2-7
CASSSRLAGSYEQYF
TGTGCCAGCAGTTCCCGACTAGCGGGCTCCTACGAGCAGTACTTC
>TRBD1|TRBV5-1|16|.|TRBJ2-2
CASSLEGALSPGELFF
TGCGCCAGCAGCTTGGAGGGGGCCTTGTCCCCCGGGGAGCTGTTTTTT
>TRBD2|TRBV10-2|14|.|TRBJ2-7
CASSTSGIMGEQYF
TGCGCCAGCAGTACTAGCGGGATTATGGGCGAGCAGTACTTC
>TRBD2|TRBV4-3|14|.|TRBJ2-3
CASSGPGRGDTQYF
TGCGCCAGCAGCGGGCCCGGGAGGGGAGATACGCAGTATTTT
>.|TRBV6-5|14|few|TRBJ1-5
CASSRTVSNQPQHF
TGTGCCAGCAGTCGGACAGTTAGCAATCAGCCCCAGCATTTT
>.|TRBV19|15|.|TRBJ1-5
CASSIRLNSNQPQHF
TGTGCCAGTAGCATTCGACTGAATAGCAATCAGCCCCAGCATTTT
>TRBD1|TRBV18|13|many|TRBJ1-5
CASSPGQNQPQHF
TGCGCCAGCAGCCCGGGACAGAATCAGCCCCAGCATTTT
>.|TRBV12-3/TRBV12-4|18|.|TRBJ1-5
CASSHPPGADGSNQPQHF
TGTGCCAGCAGTCACCCACCGGGCGCCGATGGGAGCAATCAGCCCCAGCATTTT
>TRBD2|TRBV9|16|many|TRBJ2-3
CASSAAGTRGTDTQYF
TGTGCCAGCAGCGCCGCCGGGACTAGAGGCACAGATACGCAGTATTTT
>.|TRBV29-1|13|.|TRBJ2-3
CSVEDSARDTQYF
TGCAGCGTTGAAGATTCCGCTCGGGATACGCAGTATTTT
>.|TRBV20-1|13|few|TRBJ1-6
CSASSRDNSPLHF
TGCAGTGCTAGTTCCAGGGACAATTCACCCCTCCACTTT
>.|TRBV4-1|14|.|TRBJ2-2
CASSQGGNAGELFF
TGCGCCAGCAGCCAAGGAGGGAATGCCGGGGAGCTGTTTTTT
>TRBD2|TRBV20-1|15|few|TRBJ2-1
CSASPALAGPNEQFF
TGCAGTGCCTCCCCGGCGCTAGCGGGCCCCAATGAGCAGTTCTTC
>TRBD1|TRBV5-1|14|few|TRBJ1-5
CASSLETGGRPQHF
TGCGCCAGCAGCTTAGAGACAGGGGGTAGGCCCCAGCATTTT
>.|TRBV19|13|.|TRBJ2-5
CASSLSTSETQYF
TGTGCCAGTAGTCTATCTACGTCGGAGACCCAGTACTTC
>.|TRBV12-5|14|.|TRBJ1-2
CASAPTLGGSGYTF
TGTGCTAGTGCCCCTACCCTGGGGGGGAGCGGCTACACCTTC
>.|TRBV12-3/TRBV12-4|16|few|TRBJ2-5
CASSWVRAGLRETQYF
TGTGCCAGCAGTTGGGTACGAGCGGGCCTTCGAGAGACCCAGTACTTC
>TRBD2|TRBV11-1|15|.|TRBJ2-7
CASSLRGSRSYEQYF
TGTGCCAGCAGCTTACGCGGGAGCCGCTCCTACGAGCAGTACTTC
>.|TRBV5-6|15|few|TRBJ2-1
CASSLEAISYNEQFF
TGTGCCAGCAGCTTGGAGGCGATTTCCTACAATGAGCAGTTCTTC
>.|TRBV5-5|13|.|TRBJ2-2
CASSFDFPGELFF
TGTGCCAGCAGCTTTGATTTCCCCGGGGAGCTGTTTTTT
>TRBD1|TRBV5-5|13|.|TRBJ2-5
CASGGTGRETQYF
TGTGCCAGCGGCGGGACAGGGAGAGAGACCCAGTACTTC